Below, 5 T cell receptor beta chains from the same sample are listed, as sequenced in a study of blood T cell repertoires in COVID-19 (TCRdb year 2020). Libraries were made using the immunoSEQ multiplex PCR assay. As stored in TCRdb, this immuneACCESS dataset retains in-frame rearrangements with V and J assigned. A fraction of the clones does not appear; measured against another copy, unresolved V genes explain less than half of the discrepancy, and the remainder lacks a known reason. Counted in this sample were 30,000 to 35,000 clones; roughly 75% of them appeared once. Around 15% of the sample comes from the top ten. The specimen was peripheral blood. Source of these receptors: a man older than 75 with active or convalescent COVID-19.

The chain couples TRBV19 to TRBJ2-1; no clear D gene. This CDR3 spans 15 amino acids. In germline, CDR1 is LNHDA, CDR2 SQIVND (reference sequence). Trimming took off 5 bases at V and 0 bases at J, with 11 bases between the two ends. The CDR3 is CASSLTAFSYNEQFF. The CDR3 nucleotides are TGTGCCAGTAGTCTAACAGCCTTCTCCTACAATGAGCAGTTCTTC.

The gene calls are TRBV2 and TRBJ2-2; 10 bases are a match to TRBD1. The CDR3 length is 14 residues. V dropped 8 bases and J dropped 3; count of bases not matched to a gene: 3. Germline CDR1 reads SNHLY; CDR2 reads FYNNEI. The CDR3 DNA reads TGTGCCAGCCAAGACAGGGGGCACACCGGGGAGCTGTTTTTT. Translated: CASQDRGHTGELFF.

The J gene is TRBJ1-5, the V gene TRBV6-6; TRBD1 agrees at 7 bases. CDR1 is MNHNY and CDR2 is SVGAGI in the germline V gene (reference sequence). The V segment lost 4 bases and the J segment 9 bases; nucleotides outside the gene matches: 9. The CDR3 has 14 amino acids. The CDR3 DNA reads as TGTGCCAGCAGTTCAAGACAGGGAGCCTGGCCCCAGCATTTT. Translating gives CASSSRQGAWPQHF.

This sequence joins TRBV24-1 and TRBJ2-1, with 12 bases aligning to TRBD2. The CDR3 contains 17 residues. V was clipped by 4 bases and J by 7 bases; unmatched bases: 10. Germline CDR1 reads KGHDR; CDR2 reads SFDVKD. The CDR3 loop reads CATSDPTTSGRKNEQFF. The CDR3 bases are TGTGCCACCAGTGACCCCACGACTAGCGGGAGAAAGAATGAGCAGTTCTTC.

The chain combines TRBV11-2 with TRBJ2-7; 11 bases map to TRBD2. The CDR3 length is 19 residues. V gave up 0 bases and J gave up 0 bases; unmatched junction bases: 10. Germline lookup yields CDR1 SGHAT and CDR2 FQNNGV. The CDR3 loop reads CASSLDPRLAGTNSYEQYF. The DNA for the CDR3 is TGTGCCAGCAGCTTAGATCCCCGACTAGCGGGGACGAACTCCTACGAGCAGTACTTC.